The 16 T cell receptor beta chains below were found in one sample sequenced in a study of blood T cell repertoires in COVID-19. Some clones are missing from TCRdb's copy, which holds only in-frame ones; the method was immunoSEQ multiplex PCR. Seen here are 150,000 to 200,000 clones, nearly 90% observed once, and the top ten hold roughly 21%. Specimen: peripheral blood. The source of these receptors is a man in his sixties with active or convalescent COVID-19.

CDR3 DNA: TGTGCCACCGGTGGGCGAAACACCATATATTTT. Protein: CATGGRNTIYF. This chain uses TRBV6-5 with TRBJ1-3; D call uncertain. The CDR3 runs 11 residues. Germline-derived CDR1 and CDR2 are MNHEY and SVGAGI. The germline V and J ends were trimmed by 10 bases and 5 bases, with 9 bases remaining between them.

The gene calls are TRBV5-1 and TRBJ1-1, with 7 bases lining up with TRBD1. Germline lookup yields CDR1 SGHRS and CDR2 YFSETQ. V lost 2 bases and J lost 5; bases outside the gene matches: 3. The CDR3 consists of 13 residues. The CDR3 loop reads CASSFVRGTEAFF. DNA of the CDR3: TGCGCCAGCAGCTTCGTCAGGGGGACTGAAGCTTTCTTT.

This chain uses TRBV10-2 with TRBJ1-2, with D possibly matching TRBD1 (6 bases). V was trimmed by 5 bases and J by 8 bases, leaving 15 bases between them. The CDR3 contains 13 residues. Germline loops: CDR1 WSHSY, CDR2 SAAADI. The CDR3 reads CASSSTAGVGYTF. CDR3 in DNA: TGCGCCAGCAGTTCAACAGCAGGGGTGGGCTACACCTTC.

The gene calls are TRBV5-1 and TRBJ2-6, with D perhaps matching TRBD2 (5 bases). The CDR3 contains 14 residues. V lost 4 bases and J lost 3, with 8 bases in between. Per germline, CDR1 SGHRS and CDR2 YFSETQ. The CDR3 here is CASSQAVGANVLTF. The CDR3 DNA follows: TGCGCCAGCAGCCAAGCGGTTGGGGCCAACGTCCTGACTTTC.

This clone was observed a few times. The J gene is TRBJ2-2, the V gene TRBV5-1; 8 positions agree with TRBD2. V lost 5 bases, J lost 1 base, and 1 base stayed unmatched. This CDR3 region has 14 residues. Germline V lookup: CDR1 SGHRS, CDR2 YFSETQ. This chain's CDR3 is CASSSGVNTGELFF. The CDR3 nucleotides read TGCGCCAGCAGTAGCGGGGTGAACACCGGGGAGCTGTTTTTT.

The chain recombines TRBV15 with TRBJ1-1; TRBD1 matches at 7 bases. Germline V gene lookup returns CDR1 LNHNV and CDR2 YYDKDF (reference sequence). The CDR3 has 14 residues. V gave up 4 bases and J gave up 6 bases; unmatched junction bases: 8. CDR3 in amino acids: CATSIPGQTSEAFF. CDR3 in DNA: TGTGCCACCAGCATACCGGGACAGACTTCTGAAGCTTTCTTT.

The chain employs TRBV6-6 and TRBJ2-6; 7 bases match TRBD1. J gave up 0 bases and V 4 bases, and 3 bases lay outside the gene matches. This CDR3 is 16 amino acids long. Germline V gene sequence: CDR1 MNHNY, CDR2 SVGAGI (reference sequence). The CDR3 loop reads CASSSPGGSGANVLTF. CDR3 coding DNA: TGTGCCAGCAGTTCCCCAGGGGGCTCTGGGGCCAACGTCCTGACTTTC.

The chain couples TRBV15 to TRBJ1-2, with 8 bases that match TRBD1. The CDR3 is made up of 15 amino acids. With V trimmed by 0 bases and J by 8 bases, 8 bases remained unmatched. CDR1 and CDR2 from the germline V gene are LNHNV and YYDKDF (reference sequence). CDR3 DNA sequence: TGTGCCACCAGCAGAGATCAGGGGGCCGTTCGCGGCTACACCTTC. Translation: CATSRDQGAVRGYTF. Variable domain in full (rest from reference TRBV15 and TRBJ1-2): DAMVIQNPRYQVTQFGKPVTLSCSQTLNHNVMYWYQQKSSQAPKLLFHYYDKDFNNEADTPDNFQSRRPNTSFCFLDIRSPGLGDTAMYLCATSRDQGAVRGYTFGSGTRLTVV.

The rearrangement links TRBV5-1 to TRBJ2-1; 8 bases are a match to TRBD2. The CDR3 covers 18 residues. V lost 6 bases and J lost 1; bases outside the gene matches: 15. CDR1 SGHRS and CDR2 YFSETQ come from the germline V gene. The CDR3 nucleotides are TGCGCCAGCACGCCAACCCCTAGCGCGGGGGGATCCTACAATGAGCAGTTCTTC. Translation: CASTPTPSAGGSYNEQFF.

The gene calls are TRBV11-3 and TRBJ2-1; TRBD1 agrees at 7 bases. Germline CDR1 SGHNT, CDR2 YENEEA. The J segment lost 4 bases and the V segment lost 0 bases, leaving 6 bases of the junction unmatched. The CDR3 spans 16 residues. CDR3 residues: CASSLDESQGYNEQFF. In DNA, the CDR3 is TGTGCCAGCAGCTTAGATGAGTCACAGGGGTACAATGAGCAGTTCTTC. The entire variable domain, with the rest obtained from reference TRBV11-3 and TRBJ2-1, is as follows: EAGVVQSPRYKIIEKKQPVAFWCNPISGHNTLYWYLQNLGQGPELLIRYENEEAVDDSQLPKDRFSAERLKGVDSTLKIQPAELGDSAVYLCASSLDESQGYNEQFFGPGTRLTVL.

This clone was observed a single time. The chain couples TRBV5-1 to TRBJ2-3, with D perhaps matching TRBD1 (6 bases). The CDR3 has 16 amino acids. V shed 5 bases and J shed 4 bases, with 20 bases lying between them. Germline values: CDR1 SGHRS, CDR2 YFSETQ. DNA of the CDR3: TGCGCCAGCAGGGATGGACAGTCTATCTTTGCAGATACGCAGTATTTT. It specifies CASRDGQSIFADTQYF.

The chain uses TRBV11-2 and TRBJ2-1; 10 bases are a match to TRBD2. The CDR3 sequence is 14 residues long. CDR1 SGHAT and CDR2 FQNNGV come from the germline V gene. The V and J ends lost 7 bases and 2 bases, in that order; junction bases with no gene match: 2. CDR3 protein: CASNSGGTYNEQFF. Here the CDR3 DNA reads TGTGCCAGCAATAGCGGGGGGACCTACAATGAGCAGTTCTTC. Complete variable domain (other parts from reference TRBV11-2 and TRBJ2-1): EAGVAQSPRYKIIEKRQSVAFWCNPISGHATLYWYQQILGQGPKLLIQFQNNGVVDDSQLPKDRFSAERLKGVDSTLKIQPAKLEDSAVYLCASNSGGTYNEQFFGPGTRLTVL.

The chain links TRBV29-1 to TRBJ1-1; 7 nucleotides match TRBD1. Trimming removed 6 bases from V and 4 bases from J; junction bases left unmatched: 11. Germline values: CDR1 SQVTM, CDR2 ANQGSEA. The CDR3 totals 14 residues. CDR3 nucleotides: TGCAGCGTCCTCCCGGGGGCAGGGGGCACTGAAGCTTTCTTT. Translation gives CSVLPGAGGTEAFF.

DNA of the CDR3: TGCGCCAGCAGCCCTCGCCACTCTGAAACCGGGGAGCTGTTTTTT. Protein product: CASSPRHSETGELFF. The chain joins TRBV5-1 to TRBJ2-2, with no clear D. Germline V lookup: CDR1 SGHRS, CDR2 YFSETQ. The V end was cut by 4 bases, the J end by 5 bases, with 15 bases between. This CDR3 is 15 amino acids long.

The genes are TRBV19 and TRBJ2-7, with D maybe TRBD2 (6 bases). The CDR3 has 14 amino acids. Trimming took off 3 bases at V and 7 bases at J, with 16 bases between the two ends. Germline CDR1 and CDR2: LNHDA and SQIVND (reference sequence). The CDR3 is CASSIGGQSKEQYF. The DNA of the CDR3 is TGTGCCAGTAGTATCGGAGGGCAAAGTAAGGAGCAGTACTTC.

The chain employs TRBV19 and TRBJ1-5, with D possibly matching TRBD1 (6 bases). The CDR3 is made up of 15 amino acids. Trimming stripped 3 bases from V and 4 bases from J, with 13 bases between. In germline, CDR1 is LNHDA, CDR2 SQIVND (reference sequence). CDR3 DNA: TGTGCCAGTAGTATCGGACGGGACACTAATCAGCCCCAGCATTTT. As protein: CASSIGRDTNQPQHF.